This TCR beta chain was recorded in a study of T cell responses to AZD1222 COVID-19 vaccine. Across the whole study: It was second doses at about 4 or about 12 weeks that were pooled. Study conclusions and caveats: Most donors were white British and more were female, and clonal diversity was possibly underestimated. Every sample of the repertoires postdated the peak T cell response.

TCRdb keeps only in-frame clones here, not all; method: immunoSEQ multiplex PCR. The repertoire has 25,000 to 30,000 clones, around 90% of them found once; the top ten carry around 1.2%. Notes on this clone: Antigen specificity is unknown.

V was shortened by 7 bases and J by 2 bases, with 18 bases between the two germline ends. Germline V gives CDR1 SNHLY, CDR2 FYNNEI. The CDR3 totals 16 residues. Source: peripheral blood, taken on day 0 of AZD1222 vaccination. V is TRBV2 and J is TRBJ1-5; D gene uncertain. The clonotype was recovered from an adult in good health. The chain's CDR3 is CASTLLLSFGNQPQHF. The CDR3 DNA reads as TGTGCCAGCACTCTACTATTATCCTTTGGCAATCAGCCCCAGCATTTT.